This TCR beta chain is drawn from a study of blood T cell repertoires in COVID-19. Study as a whole: Nucleic acid was either cDNA or gDNA, and it came from T cells, B-cell-depleted T cells, or PBMCs.

There are a few counts of this clone. Original analysis: Reference gene primer amplification gave estimated nucleated cell counts. Using immunoSEQ multiplex PCR, the repertoire was profiled, and TCRdb retains in-frame clones only, with some absent. That table supplies the V and J calls and clone size; D and trimming were determined from the DNA. The repertoire includes fewer than 50,000 clones, approximately 74% of them detected once, and over 9.5% sits in the top ten. The CDR3 spans 14 residues. Trimming removed 6 bases at V and 7 bases at J, with 16 bases between. Looked up from germline, CDR1 is MDHEN and CDR2 is SYDVKM. Seattle enrolled patients during active infection and tracked them longitudinally.

The clonotype was recovered from a man aged 65 to 79 with COVID-19, enrolled during active disease. Source material: peripheral blood. The rearrangement links TRBV28 to TRBJ1-3; possibly TRBD1 for D (6 bases). CDR3 loop: CASRGEGVFNTIYF. CDR3 coding DNA: TGTGCCAGCAGAGGGGAGGGGGTGTTTAACACCATATATTTT.